One sample yielded the 28 T cell receptor beta chains listed below, sequenced in a study of T cell responses to AZD1222 COVID-19 vaccine. Sequencing used immunoSEQ multiplex PCR; TCRdb keeps in-frame clones, though not all of them. The sample lists roughly 100,000 clones; approximately 88% were seen once. Sequencing used peripheral blood, obtained on day 0 of AZD1222 vaccination. These receptors were collected from an adult in good health.

The rearrangement uses TRBV7-2 and TRBJ1-4, with D possibly being TRBD1 (5 bases). Trimming cost V 1 base and J 8 bases, with 8 bases left between them. The germline V gene encodes CDR1 SGHTA and CDR2 FQGNSA. The CDR3 length is 13 residues. The CDR3 nucleotides read TGTGCCAGCAGCTTAGGGACATACGAAAAACTGTTTTTT. Residues: CASSLGTYEKLFF.

The CDR3 loop reads CASGRGGWSLHF. Here the CDR3 DNA reads TGTGCCAGCGGTCGCGGGGGTTGGTCCCTCCACTTT. The gene calls are TRBV5-6 and TRBJ1-6, with D perhaps matching TRBD1 (5 bases). The length of the CDR3 is 12 residues. V was pared by 7 bases and J by 14 bases, with 16 bases between. Germline values: CDR1 SGHDT, CDR2 YYEEEE. Drawing the rest from reference TRBV5-6 and TRBJ1-6, the complete variable domain is DAGVTQSPTHLIKTRGQQVTLRCSPKSGHDTVSWYQQALGQGPQFIFQYYEEEERQRGNFPDRFSGHQFPNYSSELNVNALLLGDSALYLCASGRGGWSLHFGNGTRLTVT.

The chain uses TRBV5-1 and TRBJ1-4; the match to TRBD1 covers 7 bases. CDR3 length equals 14 residues. Per germline, CDR1 SGHRS and CDR2 YFSETQ. Unmatched junction bases numbered 4, after V lost 2 bases and J lost 6 bases. The CDR3 nucleotides are TGCGCCAGCAGCTTAGCAGGGGGTTATGAAAAACTGTTTTTT. It translates to CASSLAGGYEKLFF. The full variable domain, rest sourced from reference TRBV5-1 and TRBJ1-4, is KAGVTQTPRYLIKTRGQQVTLSCSPISGHRSVSWYQQTPGQGLQFLFEYFSETQRNKGNFPGRFSGRQFSNSRSEMNVSTLELGDSALYLCASSLAGGYEKLFFGSGTQLSVL.

This chain links TRBV3-1 (or the pseudogene TRBV3-2) with TRBJ2-1, with D maybe TRBD2 (6 bases). Per the germline V gene, CDR1 is LGHDT and CDR2 is YNNKEL (reference sequence). Trimming removed 0 bases from V and 8 bases from J, with 14 bases in between. This CDR3 is 15 amino acids long. The CDR3 sequence: CASSQDGGHRDEQFF. DNA for the CDR3: TGTGCCAGCAGCCAAGATGGAGGGCATAGGGATGAGCAGTTCTTC.

The chain has TRBV5-4 and TRBJ2-7; D remains unclear. The V and J ends lost 0 bases and 3 bases respectively, with 7 bases between them. CDR3 length equals 13 residues. The germline gives CDR1 SGHNT, CDR2 YYREEE (reference sequence). The CDR3 DNA is TGTGCCAGCAGCTTGGGACTCAACTACGAGCAGTACTTC. Its protein is CASSLGLNYEQYF.

V gene TRBV4-3 combines with J gene TRBJ1-1, with a weak D call TRBD1 (6 bases). The V gene's germline CDR1 is LGHNA and CDR2 YSLEER. The length of the CDR3 is 13 residues. Trimming pared 4 bases from V and 6 bases from J, leaving 12 bases between. CDR3 sequence reads: CASSPRGSAEAFF. The CDR3 bases are TGCGCCAGCAGCCCCAGGGGCAGCGCTGAAGCTTTCTTT.

J is TRBJ2-7 and V is TRBV6-5, with TRBD1 identical over 7 bases. The germline gives CDR1 MNHEY, CDR2 SVGAGI. The CDR3 runs 14 residues. After removal of 7 bases from V and 1 base from J, the junction contained 7 bases not matched to a gene. CDR3 protein: CASNRDSASYEQYF. The DNA of the CDR3 is TGTGCCAGCAACCGGGACAGCGCTTCCTACGAGCAGTACTTC.

This sequence joins TRBV2 and TRBJ2-5; 9 bases fit TRBD2. Germline assignment: CDR1 SNHLY and CDR2 FYNNEI. The length of the CDR3 is 16 residues. V gave up 3 bases and J gave up 4 bases; unmatched junction bases: 9. In DNA form, the CDR3 reads TGTGCCAGCAGTGAGGGTAGCGGGGGTGTTAGAGAGACCCAGTACTTC. This encodes CASSEGSGGVRETQYF.

This chain connects TRBV29-1 to TRBJ2-1; D not resolved. This CDR3 spans 9 amino acids. CDR1 SQVTM and CDR2 ANQGSEA come from the germline V gene. V was cut by 6 bases and J by 6 bases, with 3 bases left in between. In DNA, the CDR3 is TGCAGCGTGAGCAATGAGCAGTTCTTC. This codes for CSVSNEQFF.

V usage is TRBV18 and J usage is TRBJ1-1; 8 nucleotides line up with TRBD1. The CDR3 runs to 14 residues. After removal of 3 bases from V and 5 bases from J, the junction contained 5 bases not matched to a gene. CDR1 and CDR2 (germline): KGHSH, LQKENI. The CDR3 spells CASSPGQVITEAFF. The CDR3 region has the DNA TGTGCCAGCTCACCGGGACAGGTGATTACTGAAGCTTTCTTT.

The chain is built from TRBV7-2 and TRBJ2-7; the D is unclear. In germline, CDR1 is SGHTA, CDR2 FQGNSA. Trimming stripped 1 base from V and 7 bases from J, with 5 bases between. The CDR3 is made up of 11 amino acids. DNA for the CDR3: TGTGCCAGCAGCTTAGTGGAGGAGCAGTACTTC. Amino acids: CASSLVEEQYF.

The rearrangement links TRBV7-9 to TRBJ1-4; tentative D call: TRBD1 (5 bases). The CDR3 is 14 amino acids. Trimming pared 6 bases from V and 2 bases from J, leaving 10 bases between. Per germline, CDR1 SEHNR and CDR2 FQNEAQ (reference sequence). CDR3 nucleotides: TGTGCCAGCAGTTCAGGGTCTACTAATGAAAAACTGTTTTTT. It is translated as CASSSGSTNEKLFF. The whole variable domain, remainder taken from reference TRBV7-9 and TRBJ1-4, is DTGVSQNPRHKITKRGQNVTFRCDPISEHNRLYWYRQTLGQGPEFLTYFQNEAQLEKSRLLSDRFSAERPKGSFSTLEIQRTEQGDSAMYLCASSSGSTNEKLFFGSGTQLSVL.

J is TRBJ1-1 and V is TRBV7-9; TRBD1 is a possible D gene (6 bases). Trimming took off 2 bases at V and 5 bases at J, with 15 bases between the two ends. The CDR3 spans 15 residues. Looked up from germline, CDR1 is SEHNR and CDR2 is FQNEAQ (reference sequence). The CDR3 DNA is TGTGCCAGCAGCTTACAGGGGAACCTCGGGACTGAAGCTTTCTTT. Encoded protein: CASSLQGNLGTEAFF.

The chain is built from TRBV9 and TRBJ1-4, with D possibly TRBD1 on 6 matching bases. The V end lost 4 bases, the J end lost 8 bases, and 18 bases lay between the germline ends. The V gene's germline CDR1 is SGDLS and CDR2 YYNGEE. CDR3 length: 15 amino acids. In nucleotides, the CDR3 is TGTGCCAGCAGCCCCCGACGGGGGGCAGGGGAAAAACTGTTTTTT. Protein: CASSPRRGAGEKLFF.

Only a few counts were recorded for this clone. This chain uses TRBV7-7 with TRBJ2-7, with TRBD1 matching over 7 bases. Germline CDR1 is SSHAT and CDR2 is FNYEAQ (reference sequence). The CDR3 length is 12 residues. The CDR3 DNA is TGTGCTCGGGACAGCTTTATCCACGAGCAGTACTTC. Its translation: CARDSFIHEQYF.

This clone was counted a few times. This chain links TRBV10-1 with TRBJ1-5, with D possibly matching TRBD1 (5 bases). The CDR3 has 13 amino acids. Trimming pared 2 bases from V and 6 bases from J, leaving 8 bases between. CDR1 is WNHNN, CDR2 SYGVQD, per germline (reference sequence). The CDR3 here is CASSEGGPQPQHF. The CDR3 DNA reads as TGCGCCAGCAGTGAGGGGGGTCCTCAGCCCCAGCATTTT.

The chain links TRBV29-1 to TRBJ1-5; TRBD1 agrees at 7 bases. CDR1 and CDR2 from the germline V gene are SQVTM and ANQGSEA. The V gene end was trimmed by 4 bases and the J gene end by 5 bases; junction bases not matched to a gene: 8. This CDR3 contains 14 residues. Written as DNA, the CDR3 is TGCAGCGTTGCGGAGACAGGGAAGGATCAGCCCCAGCATTTT. It encodes CSVAETGKDQPQHF.

This clone was seen just once. The genes are TRBV19 and TRBJ2-3, with D unresolved. V lost 3 bases to trimming and J lost 2 bases, with 15 bases between them. Germline V lookup: CDR1 LNHDA, CDR2 SQIVND (reference sequence). This CDR3 contains 16 residues. CDR3 in DNA: TGTGCCAGTAGTATTCGGGTCGGATTTACCACAGATACGCAGTATTTT. It yields the protein CASSIRVGFTTDTQYF. Filled out from reference TRBV19 and TRBJ2-3, the complete variable domain reads DGGITQSPKYLFRKEGQNVTLSCEQNLNHDAMYWYRQDPGQGLRLIYYSQIVNDFQKGDIAEGYSVSREKKESFPLTVTSAQKNPTAFYLCASSIRVGFTTDTQYFGPGTRLTVL.

This chain links TRBV7-9 with TRBJ1-1, with D unresolved. This CDR3 has 11 residues. Germline values: CDR1 SEHNR, CDR2 FQNEAQ (reference sequence). The ends were cut back, 10 bases at V and 7 bases at J, with 13 bases in the middle. In DNA form, the CDR3 reads TGTGCCACCTCGGGAAGTATTGAAGCTTTCTTT. It specifies CATSGSIEAFF.

The chain has TRBV30 and TRBJ2-2; the D gene is possibly TRBD2 (6 bases). Trimming removed 4 bases at V and 4 bases at J, with 16 bases between. Germline assignment: CDR1 GTSNPN and CDR2 SVGIG (reference sequence). There are 15 residues in the CDR3. The CDR3 nucleotides are TGTGCCTGGACTCGGGGGAGACTAGGCACCGGGGAGCTGTTTTTT. Translating it yields CAWTRGRLGTGELFF.

This chain joins TRBV28 and TRBJ1-1; possible D gene TRBD1, 5 bases. V dropped 6 bases and J dropped 7 bases, with 15 bases sitting between them. Germline V gene data show CDR1 as MDHEN and CDR2 as SYDVKM. The CDR3 has 13 residues. The CDR3 nucleotides are TGTGCCAGCAGCCTAGCAGGGAGCGGTGAAGCTTTCTTT. Translated, it gives CASSLAGSGEAFF. Together with reference TRBV28 and TRBJ1-1, the CDR3 gives the full variable domain: DVKVTQSSRYLVKRTGEKVFLECVQDMDHENMFWYRQDPGLGLRLIYFSYDVKMKEKGDIPEGYSVSREKKERFSLILESASTNQTSMYLCASSLAGSGEAFFGQGTRLTVV.

This sequence joins TRBV9 and TRBJ2-7; possible D gene TRBD2, 6 bases. The length of the CDR3 is 14 residues. V was clipped by 2 bases and J by 2 bases, with 11 bases between them. The V gene's germline CDR1 is SGDLS and CDR2 YYNGEE. CDR3 nucleotides: TGTGCCAGCAGCGTGGAGGGAGGTCCCTACGAGCAGTACTTC. Protein sequence: CASSVEGGPYEQYF. Using reference TRBV9 and TRBJ2-7 for the parts outside the CDR3, the full variable domain is DSGVTQTPKHLITATGQRVTLRCSPRSGDLSVYWYQQSLDQGLQFLIQYYNGEERAKGNILERFSAQQFPDLHSELNLSSLELGDSALYFCASSVEGGPYEQYFGPGTRLTVT.

The chain has TRBV14 and TRBJ2-2, with D perhaps assigned TRBD1 or TRBD2 (5 bases each). V was cut by 4 bases and J by 6 bases, with 9 bases left in between. This CDR3 has 13 amino acids. Germline CDR1 reads SGHDN; CDR2 reads FVKESK. CDR3 nucleotides: TGTGCCAGCAGCCCCGGGACCGCCGGGGAGCTGTTTTTT. This sequence encodes CASSPGTAGELFF.

This rearrangement joins TRBV11-2 to TRBJ2-7, with a possible D match to TRBD2 (6 bases). CDR1 is SGHAT and CDR2 is FQNNGV in the germline V gene. V lost 4 bases and J 1 base, leaving 17 bases between the germline ends. The CDR3 is made up of 16 amino acids. The CDR3 loop reads CASSSRRGLGSYEQYF. The CDR3 DNA sequence: TGTGCCAGCAGCTCCCGTCGGGGGTTGGGGTCCTACGAGCAGTACTTC.

The V gene is TRBV4-3, the J gene TRBJ2-1; D unresolved. This CDR3 has 15 amino acids. Germline CDR1 reads LGHNA; CDR2 reads YSLEER. With 0 bases removed from V and 4 bases from J, the gap between germline ends came to 10 bases. CDR3 residues: CASSQEGNVYNEQFF. The CDR3 coding sequence is TGCGCCAGCAGCCAAGAAGGGAATGTATACAATGAGCAGTTCTTC.

The rearrangement links TRBV11-1 to TRBJ1-2, with D possibly matching TRBD1 (6 bases). Trimming removed 5 bases at V and 3 bases at J, with 16 bases between. Germline V gene data show CDR1 as SGHAT and CDR2 as FQDESV (reference sequence). The CDR3 is 15 residues long. Here the CDR3 reads CASSLTGSAHYGYTF. Here the CDR3 DNA reads TGTGCCAGCAGCCTTACAGGGAGTGCCCACTATGGCTACACCTTC.

The CDR3 sequence: CASSTSTRSEQFF. The CDR3 bases are TGTGCCAGTAGTACCTCAACCCGCAGCGAGCAGTTCTTC. The chain uses TRBV19 and TRBJ2-1; D remains unclear. The CDR3 covers 13 residues. In germline, CDR1 is LNHDA, CDR2 SQIVND (reference sequence). Trimming removed 4 bases from V and 10 bases from J, with 14 bases in between.

The chain has TRBV7-9 and TRBJ1-2, with D maybe TRBD1 (5 bases). V lost 1 base, J lost 4 bases, and 13 bases lay in between. CDR1 and CDR2 from the germline V gene are SEHNR and FQNEAQ (reference sequence). This CDR3 is 15 amino acids long. The CDR3 protein is CASSLEGSGGYGYTF. The CDR3 bases are TGTGCCAGCAGCTTAGAAGGGTCCGGGGGCTATGGCTACACCTTC.